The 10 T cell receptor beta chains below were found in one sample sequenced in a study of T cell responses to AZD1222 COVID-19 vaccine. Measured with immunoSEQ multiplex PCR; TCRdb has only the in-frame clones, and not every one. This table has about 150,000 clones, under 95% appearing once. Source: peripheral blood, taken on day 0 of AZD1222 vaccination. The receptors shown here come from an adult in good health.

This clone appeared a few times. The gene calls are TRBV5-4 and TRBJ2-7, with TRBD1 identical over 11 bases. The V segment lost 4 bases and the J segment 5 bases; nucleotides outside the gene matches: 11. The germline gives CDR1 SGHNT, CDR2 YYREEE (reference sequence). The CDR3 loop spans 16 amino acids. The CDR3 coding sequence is TGTGCCAGCAGCCCCCCCGGGACAGGGGGTTGGGACGAGCAGTACTTC. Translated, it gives CASSPPGTGGWDEQYF.

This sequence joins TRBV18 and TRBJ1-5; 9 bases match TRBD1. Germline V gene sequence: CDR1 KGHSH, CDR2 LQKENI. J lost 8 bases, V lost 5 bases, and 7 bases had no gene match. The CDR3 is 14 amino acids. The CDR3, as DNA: TGTGCCAGCTCAGCGACAGGGGGTCGAGAGCCCCAGCATTTT. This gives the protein CASSATGGREPQHF.

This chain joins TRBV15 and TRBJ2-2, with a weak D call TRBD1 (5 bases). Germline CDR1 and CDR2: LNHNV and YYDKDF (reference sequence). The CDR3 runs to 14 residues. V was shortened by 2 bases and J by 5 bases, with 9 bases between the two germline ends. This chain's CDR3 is CATSRSRATGELFF. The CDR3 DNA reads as TGTGCCACCAGCAGATCCAGGGCGACCGGGGAGCTGTTTTTT.

The CDR3 spells CASTGRANTEAFF. The DNA for the CDR3 is TGTGCCAGTACCGGCAGGGCGAACACTGAAGCTTTCTTT. This rearrangement joins TRBV3-1 (or the pseudogene TRBV3-2) to TRBJ1-1; a possible D gene is TRBD1 (5 bases). Germline loops: CDR1 LGHDT, CDR2 YNNKEL (reference sequence). The CDR3 contains 13 residues. The V gene lost 9 bases and the J gene lost 1 base, with 12 bases spanning the gap.

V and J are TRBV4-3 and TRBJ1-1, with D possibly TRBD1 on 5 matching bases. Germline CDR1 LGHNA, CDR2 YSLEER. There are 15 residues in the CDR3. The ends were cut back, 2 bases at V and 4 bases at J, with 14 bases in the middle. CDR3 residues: CASSQNPGLRTEAFF. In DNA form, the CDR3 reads TGCGCCAGCAGCCAAAACCCGGGGCTTCGCACTGAAGCTTTCTTT.

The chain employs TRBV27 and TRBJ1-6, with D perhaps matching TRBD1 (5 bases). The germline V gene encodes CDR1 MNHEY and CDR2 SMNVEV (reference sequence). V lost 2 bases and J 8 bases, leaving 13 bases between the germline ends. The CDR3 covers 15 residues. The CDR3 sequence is CASSLSRTGHSPLHF. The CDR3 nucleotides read TGTGCCAGCAGTTTAAGCCGGACGGGACATTCACCCCTCCACTTT.

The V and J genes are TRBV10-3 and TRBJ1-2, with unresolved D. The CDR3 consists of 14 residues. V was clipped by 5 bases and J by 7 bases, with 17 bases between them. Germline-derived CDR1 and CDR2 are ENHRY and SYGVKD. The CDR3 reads CAISSELRVRGYTF. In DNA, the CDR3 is TGTGCCATCAGTTCCGAATTAAGGGTTCGTGGCTACACCTTC.

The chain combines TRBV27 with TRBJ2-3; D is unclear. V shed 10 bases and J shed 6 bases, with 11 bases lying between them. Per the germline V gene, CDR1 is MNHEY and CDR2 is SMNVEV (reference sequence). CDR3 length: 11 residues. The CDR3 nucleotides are TGTGCCACTCATAATGTTGATACGCAGTATTTT. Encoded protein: CATHNVDTQYF.

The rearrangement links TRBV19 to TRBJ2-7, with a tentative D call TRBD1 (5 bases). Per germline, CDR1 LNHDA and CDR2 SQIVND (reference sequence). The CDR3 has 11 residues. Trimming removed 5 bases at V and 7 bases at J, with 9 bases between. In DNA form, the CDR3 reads TGTGCCAGTAGTTTTCGACAGGAGCAGTACTTC. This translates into CASSFRQEQYF.

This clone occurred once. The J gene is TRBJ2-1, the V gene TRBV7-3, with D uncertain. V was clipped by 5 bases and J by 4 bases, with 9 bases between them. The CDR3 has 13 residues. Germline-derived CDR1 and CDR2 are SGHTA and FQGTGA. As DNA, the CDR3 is TGTGCCAGCAGCATCAGACGTTACAATGAGCAGTTCTTC. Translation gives CASSIRRYNEQFF.